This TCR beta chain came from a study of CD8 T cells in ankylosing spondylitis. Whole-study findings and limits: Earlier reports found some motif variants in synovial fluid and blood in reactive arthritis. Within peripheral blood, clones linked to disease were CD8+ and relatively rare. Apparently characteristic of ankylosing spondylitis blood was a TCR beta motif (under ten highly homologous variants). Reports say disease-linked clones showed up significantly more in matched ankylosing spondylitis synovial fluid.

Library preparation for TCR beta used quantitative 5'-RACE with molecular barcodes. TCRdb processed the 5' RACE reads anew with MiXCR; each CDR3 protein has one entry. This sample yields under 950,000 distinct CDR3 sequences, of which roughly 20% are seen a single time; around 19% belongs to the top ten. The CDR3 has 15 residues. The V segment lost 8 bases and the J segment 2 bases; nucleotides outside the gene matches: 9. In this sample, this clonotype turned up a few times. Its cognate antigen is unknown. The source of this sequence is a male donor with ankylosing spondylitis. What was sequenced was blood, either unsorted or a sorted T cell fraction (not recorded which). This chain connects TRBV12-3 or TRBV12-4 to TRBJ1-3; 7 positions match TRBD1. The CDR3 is CASDGRDRAGNTIYF. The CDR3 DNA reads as TGTGCCAGCGACGGTCGGGACAGAGCTGGAAACACCATATATTTT.